This entry lists 21 T cell receptor beta chains sequenced from one sample in a study of CD8 T cells in ankylosing spondylitis. Study-level points and caveats: Apparently characteristic of ankylosing spondylitis blood was a TCR beta motif (roughly eight highly homologous variants).

What these receptors recognize is not known. TCRdb reprocessed the 5' RACE reads with MiXCR, giving one entry per CDR3 protein. The sample has 200,000 to 250,000 distinct CDR3 sequences; approximately 20% are singletons. Sequences were obtained from blood, either unsorted or a sorted T cell fraction (not recorded which). These receptor sequences come from a male donor with ankylosing spondylitis.

This clonotype was recorded a few times. The chain combines TRBV7-3 with TRBJ2-2, with 7 bases aligning to TRBD1. CDR3 length equals 15 residues. The J segment lost 1 base and the V segment lost 5 bases, leaving 4 bases of the junction unmatched. Germline-derived CDR1 and CDR2 are SGHTA and FQGTGA. The CDR3 loop reads CASSLGQVNTGELFF. CDR3 DNA sequence: TGTGCCAGCAGCCTAGGACAGGTGAACACCGGGGAGCTGTTTTTT. Full variable domain (outside the CDR3, taken from reference TRBV7-3 and TRBJ2-2): GAGVSQTPSNKVTEKGKYVELRCDPISGHTALYWYRQSLGQGPEFLIYFQGTGAADDSGLPNDRFFAVRPEGSVSTLKIQRTERGDSAVYLCASSLGQVNTGELFFGEGSRLTVL.

The V and J genes are TRBV6-5 and TRBJ2-1, with D possibly matching TRBD2 (5 bases). Trimming stripped 0 bases from V and 7 bases from J, with 13 bases between. The CDR3 covers 15 residues. Germline CDR1 reads MNHEY; CDR2 reads SVGAGI. The CDR3 is CASSYSRALRNEQFF. Here the CDR3 DNA reads TGTGCCAGCAGTTACTCGAGGGCTTTGAGGAATGAGCAGTTCTTC.

The chain carries TRBV11-1 and TRBJ1-4; 10 bases line up with TRBD1. The germline V gene has CDR1 SGHAT and CDR2 FQDESV (reference sequence). CDR3 size: 18 residues. After removal of 6 bases from V and 2 bases from J, the junction contained 12 bases not matched to a gene. This CDR3 is CASRLGGTGESTNEKLFF. CDR3 in DNA: TGTGCCAGCAGGCTAGGAGGGACAGGGGAATCGACTAATGAAAAACTGTTTTTT. Full variable domain (outside the CDR3, taken from reference TRBV11-1 and TRBJ1-4): EAEVAQSPRYKITEKSQAVAFWCDPISGHATLYWYRQILGQGPELLVQFQDESVVDDSQLPKDRFSAERLKGVDSTLKIQPAELGDSAMYLCASRLGGTGESTNEKLFFGSGTQLSVL.

This clonotype occurred a few times. V is TRBV7-2 and J is TRBJ2-5; a weak D match, TRBD2 (7 bases). Germline loops: CDR1 SGHTA, CDR2 FQGNSA. This CDR3 contains 16 residues. The V gene lost 4 bases and the J gene lost 5 bases, with 20 bases spanning the gap. The CDR3 nucleotides are TGTGCCAGCAGCTCCGAGGTCAGGGGAGGGGTGGAGACCCAGTACTTC. Its protein product is CASSSEVRGGVETQYF. Full variable domain (rest looked up from reference TRBV7-2 and TRBJ2-5): GAGVSQSPSNKVTEKGKDVELRCDPISGHTALYWYRQSLGQGLEFLIYFQGNSAPDKSGLPSDRFSAERTGGSVSTLTIQRTQQEDSAVYLCASSSEVRGGVETQYFGPGTRLLVL.

The chain employs TRBV28 and TRBJ2-7; TRBD2 matches at 9 bases. The CDR3 contains 14 residues. The junction had 9 bases not matched to a gene; V was cut back by 5 bases and J by 7 bases. Per the germline V gene, CDR1 is MDHEN and CDR2 is SYDVKM. Here the CDR3 reads CASSIAGDTGEQYF. The CDR3, as DNA: TGTGCCAGCAGTATAGCGGGAGATACGGGAGAGCAGTACTTC.

The chain combines TRBV6-4 with TRBJ2-2, with 9 positions matching TRBD1. This CDR3 has 16 residues. Unmatched junction bases numbered 7, after V lost 2 bases and J lost 6 bases. Looked up from germline, CDR1 is MRHNA and CDR2 is SNTAGT. CDR3 coding DNA: TGTGCCAGCAGTGACGAGAGGACAGGGGCCCCCGGGGAGCTGTTTTTT. It yields the protein CASSDERTGAPGELFF.

This clonotype has just a few counts. The genes are TRBV12-3 or TRBV12-4 and TRBJ2-7; TRBD1 is a possible D gene (5 bases). CDR3 length equals 17 residues. Trimming took 1 base from V and 0 from J, leaving 16 bases between them. The CDR3 nucleotides are TGTGCCAGCAGTTTAGGAGACAGTTGGGGTGGCTCCTACGAGCAGTACTTC. It encodes CASSLGDSWGGSYEQYF.

The CDR3 DNA follows: TGCGCCAGCCGCCTCTCGGAGAACACTGAAGCTTTCTTT. It translates to CASRLSENTEAFF. The chain employs TRBV5-1 and TRBJ1-1; D is undetermined. V was trimmed by 7 bases and J by 1 base, leaving 11 bases between them. This CDR3 region has 13 residues. In germline, CDR1 is SGHRS, CDR2 YFSETQ. Complete variable domain (other parts from reference TRBV5-1 and TRBJ1-1): KAGVTQTPRYLIKTRGQQVTLSCSPISGHRSVSWYQQTPGQGLQFLFEYFSETQRNKGNFPGRFSGRQFSNSRSEMNVSTLELGDSALYLCASRLSENTEAFFGQGTRLTVV.

The chain recombines TRBV6-1 with TRBJ2-7; possibly TRBD2 for D (6 bases). Trimming stripped 2 bases from V and 3 bases from J, with 20 bases between. The length of the CDR3 is 17 residues. Germline CDR1 MNHNS, CDR2 SASEGT. Written as DNA, the CDR3 is TGTGCCAGCAGTGAACGTTTGAGTGACTCGGGGGTCTACGAGCAGTACTTC. Amino acids: CASSERLSDSGVYEQYF.

This clonotype was detected a few times. This rearrangement joins TRBV3-1 to TRBJ2-7; D ambiguous. The CDR3 has 15 residues. Germline CDR1 reads LGHDT; CDR2 reads YNNKEL (reference sequence). The germline V and J ends were trimmed by 4 bases and 7 bases, with 20 bases remaining between them. For the CDR3, the DNA is TGTGCCAGCAGCCTCCCCCGAATAGGGCCAAGGGAGCAGTACTTC. Its translation is CASSLPRIGPREQYF.

This clonotype appeared a single time. The CDR3 reads CATSRSVVRILSSYNEQFF. Written as DNA, the CDR3 is TGTGCCACCAGCAGAAGTGTGGTCAGGATCTTGAGCTCCTACAATGAGCAGTTCTTC. The V gene is TRBV15, the J gene TRBJ2-1; D is undetermined. The CDR3 runs to 19 residues. From germline, CDR1 is LNHNV and CDR2 YYDKDF (reference sequence). V was trimmed by 2 bases and J by 0 bases, leaving 20 bases between them.

This clonotype was observed a few times. The genes are TRBV4-1 and TRBJ2-2, with D possibly TRBD1 on 5 matching bases. Trimming left V 1 base short and J 6 bases short, with 12 bases between. This CDR3 has 15 amino acids. CDR1 and CDR2 (germline): MGHRA, YSYEKL. The CDR3 DNA follows: TGCGCCAGCAGCCAAGGAAGGGGATGGGCCGGGGAGCTGTTTTTT. Residues: CASSQGRGWAGELFF.

The rearrangement joins TRBV20-1 to TRBJ1-1, with TRBD1 as a possible D gene (6 bases). This CDR3 is built from 15 residues. Germline CDR1 is DFQATT and CDR2 is SNEGSKA (reference sequence). The DNA of the CDR3 is TGCAGAATTTCCGTTGGGGGGCTCATGAACACTGAAGCTTTCTTT. Translation: CRISVGGLMNTEAFF.

Only a few counts were recorded for this clonotype. This chain's CDR3 is CASSAHEGRMTEAFF. The CDR3 DNA reads as TGTGCCAGCAGCGCCCATGAAGGACGGATGACTGAAGCTTTCTTT. The chain carries TRBV6-4 and TRBJ1-1; D uncertain. The CDR3 has 15 residues. V was shortened by 6 bases and J by 5 bases, with 19 bases between the two germline ends. Germline V CDR1 and CDR2: MRHNA, SNTAGT.

This clonotype was counted between two and nine times. V gene TRBV5-1 combines with J gene TRBJ2-2; D might be TRBD1 or TRBD2, each matching 5 bases. Trimming stripped 4 bases from V and 0 bases from J, with 16 bases between. The CDR3 totals 17 residues. CDR1 and CDR2 from the germline V gene are SGHRS and YFSETQ. The CDR3 spells CASSKGTGPSNTGELFF. CDR3 bases: TGCGCCAGCAGCAAGGGAACGGGGCCTTCGAACACCGGGGAGCTGTTTTTT.

This chain links TRBV9 with TRBJ1-5; D unclear. The CDR3 covers 14 residues. The germline CDR1 and CDR2 sequences are SGDLS and YYNGEE. Trimming took off 0 bases at V and 0 bases at J, with 4 bases between the two ends. CDR3 residues: CASSVGYSNQPQHF. Written as DNA, the CDR3 is TGTGCCAGCAGCGTAGGATATAGCAATCAGCCCCAGCATTTT.

Only a few counts were recorded for this clonotype. The J gene is TRBJ2-5, the V gene TRBV9; 11 nucleotides align to TRBD2. Germline trimming cut 2 bases from V and 4 bases from J; bases unmatched to any gene: 7. CDR1 is SGDLS, CDR2 YYNGEE, per germline. The CDR3 consists of 16 residues. Here the CDR3 reads CASSVGLADGGETQYF. CDR3 in DNA: TGTGCCAGCAGCGTGGGACTAGCGGATGGGGGAGAGACCCAGTACTTC.

This chain joins TRBV9 and TRBJ2-7; 10 positions agree with TRBD2. This CDR3 is 17 amino acids long. V lost 2 bases to trimming and J lost 2 bases; unmatched junction nucleotides: 10. The germline V gene encodes CDR1 SGDLS and CDR2 YYNGEE. CDR3 sequence reads: CASSVSPSGSSTYEQYF. DNA of the CDR3: TGTGCCAGCAGCGTCTCTCCTAGCGGGAGTAGTACCTACGAGCAGTACTTC.

This clonotype was observed a few times. The chain employs TRBV2 and TRBJ2-7, with unresolved D. Trimming stripped 2 bases from V and 8 bases from J, with 28 bases between. Germline V gene lookup returns CDR1 SNHLY and CDR2 FYNNEI. The CDR3 loop spans 18 amino acids. CDR3 coding DNA: TGTGCCAGCAGTGAATGGGTCGAAAATCCCCTTGATCGCGACAAGCAGTACTTC. This codes for CASSEWVENPLDRDKQYF.

A few counts support this clonotype. The V and J genes are TRBV11-3 and TRBJ2-1; D not certain. V lost 6 bases, J lost 5 bases, and 11 bases lay in between. There are 13 residues in the CDR3. Per germline, CDR1 SGHNT and CDR2 YENEEA. The CDR3 DNA sequence: TGTGCCAGCAGACGAAGACCCGACAATGAGCAGTTCTTC. This sequence encodes CASRRRPDNEQFF.

This clonotype was observed a few times. The chain combines TRBV6-2 or TRBV6-3 with TRBJ2-5; D gene unclear. This CDR3 spans 13 amino acids. Germline V gene lookup returns CDR1 MNHEY and CDR2 SVGEGT. The V and J ends lost 4 bases and 5 bases respectively, with 11 bases between them. CDR3 protein: CASSWWEGETQYF. In DNA, the CDR3 is TGTGCCAGCAGTTGGTGGGAAGGGGAGACCCAGTACTTC.